Detailed here is one T cell receptor beta chain. Its specificity is not known. The record originates from a study of shared clonotypes between healthy human individuals. Study information: Researchers assigned three CD4 naive, three CD4 memory, two CD8 naive and one CD8 memory plate to each donor.

Replicate PCRs for sorted subsets used approximately 190 ng DNA; this equaled tens of thousands of T cell genomes. Profiled with immunoSEQ multiplex PCR; TCRdb holds only in-frame clones, not every one. Among 2 million to 2.5 million clones listed, roughly 96% were seen once. Notes on the study in general: Large depth notwithstanding, sorted-subset sequencing proved incomplete by rarefaction.

The CDR3 contains 14 residues. Per the germline V gene, CDR1 is MNHNS and CDR2 is SASEGT. V lost 7 bases and J lost 7, with 17 bases in between. Source material: naive CD4+ T cells sorted from blood. The subset here: CD45RA+ positively selected. V gene TRBV6-1 combines with J gene TRBJ2-4, with D tentatively TRBD1 (6 bases). The sequence was obtained from a man aged 18-30 years in good health. The CDR3 DNA sequence: TGTGCCAGCAAAAAGGGTCAGGGGATGAACATTCAGTACTTC. Its translation is CASKKGQGMNIQYF.